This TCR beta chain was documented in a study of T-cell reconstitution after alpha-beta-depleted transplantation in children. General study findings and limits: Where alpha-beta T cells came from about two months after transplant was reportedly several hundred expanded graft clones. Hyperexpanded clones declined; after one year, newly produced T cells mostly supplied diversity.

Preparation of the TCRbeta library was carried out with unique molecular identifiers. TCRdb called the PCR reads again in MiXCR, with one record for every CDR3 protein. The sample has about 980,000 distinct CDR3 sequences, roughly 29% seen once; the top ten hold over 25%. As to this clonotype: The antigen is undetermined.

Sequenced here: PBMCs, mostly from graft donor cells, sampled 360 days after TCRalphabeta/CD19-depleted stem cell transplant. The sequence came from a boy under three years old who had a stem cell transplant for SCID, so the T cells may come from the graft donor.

The CDR3 DNA reads TGCGCCAGCAGACGATCAGTGAACACTGAAGCTTTCTTT. Amino acid sequence: CASRRSVNTEAFF. V and J are TRBV5-1 and TRBJ1-1; no firm D call. CDR1 is SGHRS, CDR2 YFSETQ, per germline. V was pared by 5 bases and J by 0 bases, with 8 bases between. The CDR3 consists of 13 residues.